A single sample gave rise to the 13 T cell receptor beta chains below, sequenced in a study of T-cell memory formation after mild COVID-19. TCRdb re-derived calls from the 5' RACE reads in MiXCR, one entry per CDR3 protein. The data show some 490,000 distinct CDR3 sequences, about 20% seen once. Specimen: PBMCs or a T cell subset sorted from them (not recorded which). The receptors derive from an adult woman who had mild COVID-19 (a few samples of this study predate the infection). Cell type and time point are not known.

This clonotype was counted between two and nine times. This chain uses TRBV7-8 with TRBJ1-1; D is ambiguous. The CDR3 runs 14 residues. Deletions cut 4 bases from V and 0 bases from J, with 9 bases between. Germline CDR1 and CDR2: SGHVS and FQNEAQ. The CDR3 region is CASSSARLNTEAFF. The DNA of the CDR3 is TGTGCCAGCAGCTCCGCCCGATTGAACACTGAAGCTTTCTTT.

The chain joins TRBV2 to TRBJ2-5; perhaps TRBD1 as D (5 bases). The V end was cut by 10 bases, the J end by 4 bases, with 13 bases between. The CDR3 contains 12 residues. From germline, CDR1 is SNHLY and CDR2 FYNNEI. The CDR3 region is CAMQGIRETQYF. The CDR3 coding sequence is TGTGCCATGCAGGGTATCCGAGAGACCCAGTACTTC.

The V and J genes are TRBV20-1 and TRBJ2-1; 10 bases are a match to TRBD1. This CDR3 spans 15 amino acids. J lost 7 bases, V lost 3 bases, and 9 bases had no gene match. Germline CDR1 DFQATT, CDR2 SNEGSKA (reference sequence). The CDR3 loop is CSASGGTGVVNEQFF. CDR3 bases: TGCAGTGCTAGTGGCGGGACAGGGGTTGTGAATGAGCAGTTCTTC.

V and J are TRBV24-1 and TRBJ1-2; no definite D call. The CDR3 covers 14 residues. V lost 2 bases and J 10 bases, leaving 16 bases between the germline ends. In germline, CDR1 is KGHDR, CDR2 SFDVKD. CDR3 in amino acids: CATSDSSGQEDYTF. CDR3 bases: TGTGCCACCAGTGATTCCTCGGGCCAGGAGGACTACACCTTC.

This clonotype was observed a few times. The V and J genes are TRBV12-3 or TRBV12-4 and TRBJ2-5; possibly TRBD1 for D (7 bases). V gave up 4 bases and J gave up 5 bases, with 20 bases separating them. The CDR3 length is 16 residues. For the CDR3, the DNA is TGTGCCAGCAGTTCACCGACAGGGAGGAGGGGGGAGACCCAGTACTTC. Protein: CASSSPTGRRGETQYF.

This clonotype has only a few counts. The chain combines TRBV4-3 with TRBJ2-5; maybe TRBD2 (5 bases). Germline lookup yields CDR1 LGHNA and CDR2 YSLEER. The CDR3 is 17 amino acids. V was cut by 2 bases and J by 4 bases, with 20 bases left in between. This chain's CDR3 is CASSQRWQEVRGETQYF. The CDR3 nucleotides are TGCGCCAGCAGCCAACGTTGGCAGGAGGTACGGGGAGAGACCCAGTACTTC.

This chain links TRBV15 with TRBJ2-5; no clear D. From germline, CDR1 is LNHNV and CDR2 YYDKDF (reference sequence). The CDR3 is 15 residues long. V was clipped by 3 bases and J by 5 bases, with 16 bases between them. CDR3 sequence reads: CATSSFGPLRETQYF. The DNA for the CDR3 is TGTGCCACCAGCAGCTTTGGCCCCTTACGGGAGACCCAGTACTTC.

The CDR3 here is CASRPAQRYEQFF. The CDR3 DNA reads TGTGCCAGCAGACCCGCCCAGCGGTATGAGCAGTTCTTC. V and J are TRBV2 and TRBJ2-1, with a weak D call TRBD2 (5 bases). The germline V and J ends were trimmed by 6 bases and 8 bases, with 14 bases remaining between them. This CDR3 comprises 13 residues. CDR1 is SNHLY and CDR2 is FYNNEI in the germline V gene. Full variable domain (missing parts from reference TRBV2 and TRBJ2-1): EPEVTQTPSHQVTQMGQEVILRCVPISNHLYFYWYRQILGQKVEFLVSFYNNEISEKSEIFDDQFSVERPDGSNFTLKIRSTKLEDSAMYFCASRPAQRYEQFFGPGTRLTVL.

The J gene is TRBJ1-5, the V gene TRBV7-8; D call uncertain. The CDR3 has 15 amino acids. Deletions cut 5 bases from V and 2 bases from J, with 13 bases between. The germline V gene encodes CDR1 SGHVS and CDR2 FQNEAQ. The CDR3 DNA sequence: TGTGCCAGCAGCCCTGGACGGGGTGGCAATCAGCCCCAGCATTTT. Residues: CASSPGRGGNQPQHF. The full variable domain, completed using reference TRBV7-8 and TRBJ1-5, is GAGVSQSPRYKVAKRGQDVALRCDPISGHVSLFWYQQALGQGPEFLTYFQNEAQLDKSGLPSDRFFAERPEGSVSTLKIQRTQQEDSAVYLCASSPGRGGNQPQHFGDGTRLSIL.

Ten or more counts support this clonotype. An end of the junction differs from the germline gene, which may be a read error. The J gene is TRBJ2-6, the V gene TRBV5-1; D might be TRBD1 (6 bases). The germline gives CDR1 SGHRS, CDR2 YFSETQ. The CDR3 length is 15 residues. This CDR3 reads CASSLGGSGANVLTF. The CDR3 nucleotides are TGTGCCAGCAGCTTAGGGGGCTCTGGGGCCAACGTCCTGACTTTC.

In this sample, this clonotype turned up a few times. The CDR3 DNA is TGTGCCAGCAGCTTAGGGACAATAGGTCTGAACACTGAAGCTTTCTTT. As protein: CASSLGTIGLNTEAFF. This rearrangement joins TRBV7-9 to TRBJ1-1; the D gene is possibly TRBD1 (5 bases). Germline lookup yields CDR1 SEHNR and CDR2 FQNEAQ (reference sequence). V was cut by 1 base and J by 0 bases, with 12 bases left in between. CDR3 length: 16 amino acids.

The CDR3 loop reads CASRTSGGAWNEQFF. CDR3 sequence (DNA): TGTGCCAGCAGGACTAGCGGGGGGGCTTGGAATGAGCAGTTCTTC. The chain combines TRBV2 with TRBJ2-1; 14 bases map to TRBD2. This CDR3 region has 15 residues. Trimming took 6 bases from V and 7 from J; bases not matched to a gene: 5. Germline V CDR1 and CDR2: SNHLY, FYNNEI.

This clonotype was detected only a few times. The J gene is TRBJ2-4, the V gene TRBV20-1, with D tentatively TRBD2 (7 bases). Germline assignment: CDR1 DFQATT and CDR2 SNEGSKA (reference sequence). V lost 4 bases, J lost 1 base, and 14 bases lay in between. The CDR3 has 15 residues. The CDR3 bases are TGCAGTGCTAACGGGGGGCCCTTGGCCAAAAACATTCAGTACTTC. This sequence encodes CSANGGPLAKNIQYF.